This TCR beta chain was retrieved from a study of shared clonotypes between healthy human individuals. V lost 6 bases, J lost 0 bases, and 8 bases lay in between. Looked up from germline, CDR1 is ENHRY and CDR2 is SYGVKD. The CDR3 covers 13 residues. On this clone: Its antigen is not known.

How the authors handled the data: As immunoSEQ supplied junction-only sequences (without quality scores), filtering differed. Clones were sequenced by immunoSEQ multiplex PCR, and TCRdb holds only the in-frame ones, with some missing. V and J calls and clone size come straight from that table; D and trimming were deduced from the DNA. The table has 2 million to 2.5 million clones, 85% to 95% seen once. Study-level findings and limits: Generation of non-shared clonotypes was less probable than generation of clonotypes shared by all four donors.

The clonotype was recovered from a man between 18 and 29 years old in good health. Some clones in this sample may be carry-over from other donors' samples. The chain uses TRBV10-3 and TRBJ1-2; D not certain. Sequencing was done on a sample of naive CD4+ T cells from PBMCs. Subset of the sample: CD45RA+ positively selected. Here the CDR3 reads CAISEDANYGYTF. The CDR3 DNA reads TGTGCCATCAGCGAAGATGCTAACTATGGCTACACCTTC.